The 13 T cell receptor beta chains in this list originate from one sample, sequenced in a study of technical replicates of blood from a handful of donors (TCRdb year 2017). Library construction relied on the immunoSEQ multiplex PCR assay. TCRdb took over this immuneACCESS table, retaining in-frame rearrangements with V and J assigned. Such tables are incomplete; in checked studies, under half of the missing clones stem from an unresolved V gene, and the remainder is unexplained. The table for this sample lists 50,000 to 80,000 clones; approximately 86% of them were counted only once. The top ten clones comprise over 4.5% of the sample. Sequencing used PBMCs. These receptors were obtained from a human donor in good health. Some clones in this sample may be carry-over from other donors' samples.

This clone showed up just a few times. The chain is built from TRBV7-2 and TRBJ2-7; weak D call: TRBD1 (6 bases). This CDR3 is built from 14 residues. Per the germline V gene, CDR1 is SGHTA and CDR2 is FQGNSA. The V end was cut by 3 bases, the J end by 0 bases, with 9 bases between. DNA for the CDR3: TGTGCCAGCAGCTTTCGGGACATCTCCTACGAGCAGTACTTC. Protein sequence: CASSFRDISYEQYF. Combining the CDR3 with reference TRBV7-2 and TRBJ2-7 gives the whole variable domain GAGVSQSPSNKVTEKGKDVELRCDPISGHTALYWYRQSLGQGLEFLIYFQGNSAPDKSGLPSDRFSAERTGGSVSTLTIQRTQQEDSAVYLCASSFRDISYEQYFGPGTRLTVT.

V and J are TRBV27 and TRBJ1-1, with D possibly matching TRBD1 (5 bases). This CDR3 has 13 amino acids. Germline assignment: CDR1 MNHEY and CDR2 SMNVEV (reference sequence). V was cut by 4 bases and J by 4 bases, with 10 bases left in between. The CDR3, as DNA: TGTGCCAGCAGTTCGAGGCAGGGCACTGAAGCTTTCTTT. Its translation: CASSSRQGTEAFF.

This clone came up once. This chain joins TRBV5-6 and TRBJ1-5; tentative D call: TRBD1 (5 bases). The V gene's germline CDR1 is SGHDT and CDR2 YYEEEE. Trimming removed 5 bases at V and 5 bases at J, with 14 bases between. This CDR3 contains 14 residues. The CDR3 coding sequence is TGTGCCAGCAGGTCTTGGGGGGGGGATCAGCCCCAGCATTTT. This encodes CASRSWGGDQPQHF.

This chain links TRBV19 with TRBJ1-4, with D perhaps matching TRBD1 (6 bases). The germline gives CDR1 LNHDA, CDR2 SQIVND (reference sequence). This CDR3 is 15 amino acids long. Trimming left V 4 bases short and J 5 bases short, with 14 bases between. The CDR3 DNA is TGTGCCAGTAGTAGGGGGCAGGGAAACAATGAAAAACTGTTTTTT. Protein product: CASSRGQGNNEKLFF.

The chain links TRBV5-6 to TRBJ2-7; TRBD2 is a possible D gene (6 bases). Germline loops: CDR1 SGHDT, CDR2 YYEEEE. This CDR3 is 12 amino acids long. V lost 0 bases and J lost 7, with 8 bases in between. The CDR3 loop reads CASSLAREEQYF. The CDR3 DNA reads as TGTGCCAGCAGCTTGGCCCGGGAGGAGCAGTACTTC.

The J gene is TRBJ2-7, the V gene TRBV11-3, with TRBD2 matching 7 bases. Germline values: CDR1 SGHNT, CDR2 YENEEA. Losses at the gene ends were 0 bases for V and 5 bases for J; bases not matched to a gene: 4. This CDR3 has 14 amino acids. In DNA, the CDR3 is TGTGCCAGCAGCTTAGATGGGGCGGGAGACGAGCAGTACTTC. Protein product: CASSLDGAGDEQYF.

Here the CDR3 DNA reads TGTGCCAGCAGTGAAAACGACCGGAGCTCCTACAATGAGCAGTTCTTC. Protein: CASSENDRSSYNEQFF. V and J are TRBV6-1 and TRBJ2-1, with D unresolved. This CDR3 spans 16 amino acids. The germline V gene has CDR1 MNHNS and CDR2 SASEGT. Trimming removed 2 bases at V and 0 bases at J, with 11 bases between.

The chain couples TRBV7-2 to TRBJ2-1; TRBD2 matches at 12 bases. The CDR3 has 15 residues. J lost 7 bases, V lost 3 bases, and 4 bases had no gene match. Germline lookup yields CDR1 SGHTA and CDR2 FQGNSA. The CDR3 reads CASSFLAGGVNEQFF. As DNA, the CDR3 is TGTGCCAGCAGCTTCCTAGCGGGGGGGGTGAATGAGCAGTTCTTC.

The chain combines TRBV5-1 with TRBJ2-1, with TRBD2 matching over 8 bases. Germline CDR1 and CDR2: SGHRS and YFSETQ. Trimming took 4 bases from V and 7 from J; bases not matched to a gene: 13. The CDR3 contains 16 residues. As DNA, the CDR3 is TGCGCCAGCAGCCAACAGGGAGCGGGAGAATGGAATGAGCAGTTCTTC. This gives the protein CASSQQGAGEWNEQFF.

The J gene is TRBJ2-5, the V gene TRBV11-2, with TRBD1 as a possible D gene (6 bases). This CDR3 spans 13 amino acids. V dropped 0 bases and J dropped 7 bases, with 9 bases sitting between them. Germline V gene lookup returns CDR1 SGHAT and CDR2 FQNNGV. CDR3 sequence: CASSLDQGRTQYF. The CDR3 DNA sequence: TGTGCCAGCAGCTTAGATCAGGGGAGGACCCAGTACTTC. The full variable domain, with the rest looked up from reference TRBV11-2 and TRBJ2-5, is EAGVAQSPRYKIIEKRQSVAFWCNPISGHATLYWYQQILGQGPKLLIQFQNNGVVDDSQLPKDRFSAERLKGVDSTLKIQPAKLEDSAVYLCASSLDQGRTQYFGPGTRLLVL.

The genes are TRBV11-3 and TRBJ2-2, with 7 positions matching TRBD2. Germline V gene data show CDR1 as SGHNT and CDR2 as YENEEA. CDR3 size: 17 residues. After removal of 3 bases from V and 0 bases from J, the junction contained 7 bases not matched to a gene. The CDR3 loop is CASSLERAGANTGELFF. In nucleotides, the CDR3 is TGTGCCAGCAGCTTGGAACGGGCGGGAGCGAACACCGGGGAGCTGTTTTTT.

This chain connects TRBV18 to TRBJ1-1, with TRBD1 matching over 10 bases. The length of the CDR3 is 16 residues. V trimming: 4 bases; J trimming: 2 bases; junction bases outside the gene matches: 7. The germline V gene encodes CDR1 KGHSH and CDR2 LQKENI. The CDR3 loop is CASSRGQGMGNTEAFF. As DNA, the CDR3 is TGTGCCAGCTCACGGGGACAGGGGATGGGAAACACTGAAGCTTTCTTT.

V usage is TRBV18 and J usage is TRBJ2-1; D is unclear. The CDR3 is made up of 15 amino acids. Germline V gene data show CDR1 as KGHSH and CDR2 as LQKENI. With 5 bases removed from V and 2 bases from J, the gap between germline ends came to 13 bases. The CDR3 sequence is CASSYPGPTYNEQFF. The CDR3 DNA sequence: TGTGCCAGCTCATATCCGGGTCCGACCTACAATGAGCAGTTCTTC.